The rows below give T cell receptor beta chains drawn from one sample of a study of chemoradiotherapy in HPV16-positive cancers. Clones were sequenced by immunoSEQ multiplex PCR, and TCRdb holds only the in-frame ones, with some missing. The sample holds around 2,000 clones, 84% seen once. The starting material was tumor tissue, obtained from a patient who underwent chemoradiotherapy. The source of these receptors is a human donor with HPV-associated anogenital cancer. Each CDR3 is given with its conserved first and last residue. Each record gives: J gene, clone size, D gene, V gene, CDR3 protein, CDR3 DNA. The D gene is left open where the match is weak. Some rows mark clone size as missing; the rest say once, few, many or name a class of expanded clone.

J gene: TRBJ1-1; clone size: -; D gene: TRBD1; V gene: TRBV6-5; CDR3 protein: CASSKTGTGAEAFF; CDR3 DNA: TGTGCCAGCAGTAAGACCGGGACAGGGGCTGAAGCTTTCTTT
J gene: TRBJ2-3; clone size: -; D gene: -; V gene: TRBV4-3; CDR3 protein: CASSQYRAPGPDTQYF; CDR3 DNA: TGCGCCAGCAGCCAATACCGGGCCCCTGGGCCCGATACGCAGTATTTT
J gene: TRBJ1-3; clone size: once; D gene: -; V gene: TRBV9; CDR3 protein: CASSVAGAAGNTIYF; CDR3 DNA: TGTGCCAGCAGCGTAGCGGGGGCTGCTGGAAACACCATATATTTT
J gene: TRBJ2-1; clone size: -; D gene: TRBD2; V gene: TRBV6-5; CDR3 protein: CASTWLAGVGEQFF; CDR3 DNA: TGTGCCAGCACATGGCTAGCGGGAGTAGGTGAGCAGTTCTTC
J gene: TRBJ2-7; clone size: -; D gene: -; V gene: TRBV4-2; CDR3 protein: CASSHNTGRYEQYF; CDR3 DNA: TGTGCCAGCAGCCACAACACAGGGCGCTACGAGCAGTACTTC
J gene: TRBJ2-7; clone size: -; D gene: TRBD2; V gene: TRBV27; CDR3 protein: CASSPGTSGRMYF; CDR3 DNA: TGTGCCAGCAGCCCGGGGACTAGCGGGAGGATGTACTTC
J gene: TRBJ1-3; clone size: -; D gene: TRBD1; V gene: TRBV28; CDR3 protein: CASKPTGAGGNTIYF; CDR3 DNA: TGTGCCAGCAAACCCACAGGGGCAGGAGGAAACACCATATATTTT
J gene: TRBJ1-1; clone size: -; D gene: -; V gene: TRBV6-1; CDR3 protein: CASSVVPRDTEAFF; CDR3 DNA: TGTGCCAGCAGTGTGGTTCCTCGCGACACTGAAGCTTTCTTT
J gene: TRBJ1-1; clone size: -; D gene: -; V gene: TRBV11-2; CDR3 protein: CASSLGIRGTEAFF; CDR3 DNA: TGTGCCAGCAGCTTAGGGATACGGGGCACTGAAGCTTTCTTT
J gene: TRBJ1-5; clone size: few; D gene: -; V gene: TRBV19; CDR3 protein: CASTPARDLSNQPQHF; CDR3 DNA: TGTGCCAGTACTCCGGCACGGGACCTCTCGAATCAGCCCCAGCATTTT
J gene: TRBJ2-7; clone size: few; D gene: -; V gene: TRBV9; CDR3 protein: CASSVGRLSHYEQYF; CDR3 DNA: TGTGCCAGCAGCGTAGGGAGGTTGTCCCACTACGAGCAGTACTTC
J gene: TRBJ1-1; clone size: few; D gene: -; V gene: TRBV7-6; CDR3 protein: CASSLEEGTEAFF; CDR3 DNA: TGTGCCAGCAGCTTAGAAGAAGGCACTGAAGCTTTCTTT
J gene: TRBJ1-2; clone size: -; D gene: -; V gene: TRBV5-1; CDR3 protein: CASSWGAYGYTF; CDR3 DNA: TGCGCCAGCAGTTGGGGGGCCTATGGCTACACCTTC
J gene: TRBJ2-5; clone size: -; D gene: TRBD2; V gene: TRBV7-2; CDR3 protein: CASSFVGLAGSETQYF; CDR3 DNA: TGTGCCAGCAGCTTCGTGGGACTAGCGGGGAGTGAGACCCAGTACTTC
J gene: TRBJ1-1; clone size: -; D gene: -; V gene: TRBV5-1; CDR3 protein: CASSLSTGTEAFF; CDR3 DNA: TGCGCCAGCAGCTTGTCTACGGGCACTGAAGCTTTCTTT
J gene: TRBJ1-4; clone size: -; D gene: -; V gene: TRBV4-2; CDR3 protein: CASSPRGGSGNEKLFF; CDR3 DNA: TGTGCCAGCAGCCCAAGGGGGGGGTCGGGCAACGAAAAACTGTTTTTT
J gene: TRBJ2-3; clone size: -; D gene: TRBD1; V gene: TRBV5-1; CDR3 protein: CASSFDYTGTGTDTQYF; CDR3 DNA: TGCGCCAGCAGCTTCGATTATACCGGGACAGGCACAGATACGCAGTATTTT
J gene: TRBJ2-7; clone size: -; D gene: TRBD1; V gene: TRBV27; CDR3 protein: CASRRQGGHEQYF; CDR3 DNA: TGTGCCAGCAGGAGACAGGGTGGCCACGAGCAGTACTTC
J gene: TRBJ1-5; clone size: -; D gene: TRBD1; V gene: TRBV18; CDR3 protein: CASSLTGGDQPQHF; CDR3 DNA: TGTGCCAGCTCACTTACAGGGGGCGATCAGCCCCAGCATTTT
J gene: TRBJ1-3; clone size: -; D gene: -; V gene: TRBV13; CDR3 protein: CASSLGQYSGNTIYF; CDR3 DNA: TGTGCCAGCAGCTTAGGGCAGTACTCTGGAAACACCATATATTTT
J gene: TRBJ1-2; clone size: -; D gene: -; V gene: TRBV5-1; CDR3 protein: CASSLQVANYGYTF; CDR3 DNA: TGCGCCAGCAGCCTACAGGTTGCGAACTATGGCTACACCTTC
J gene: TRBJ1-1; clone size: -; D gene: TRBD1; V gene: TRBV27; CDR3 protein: CASSSPGQGAMNTEAFF; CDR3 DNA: TGTGCCAGCAGTTCGCCGGGACAGGGGGCTATGAACACTGAAGCTTTCTTT
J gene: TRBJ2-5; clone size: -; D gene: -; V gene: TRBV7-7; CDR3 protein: CASSLGKTPWETQYF; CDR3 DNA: TGTGCCAGCAGCTTAGGAAAGACACCTTGGGAGACCCAGTACTTC
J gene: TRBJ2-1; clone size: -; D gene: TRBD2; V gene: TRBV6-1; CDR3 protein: CASSGTAGGYNEQFF; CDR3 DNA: TGTGCCAGCAGTGGGACAGCGGGGGGCTACAATGAGCAGTTCTTC
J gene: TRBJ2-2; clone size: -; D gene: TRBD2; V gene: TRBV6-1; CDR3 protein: CASSGLADTGELFF; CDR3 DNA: TGTGCCAGCAGTGGACTAGCGGACACCGGGGAGCTGTTTTTT
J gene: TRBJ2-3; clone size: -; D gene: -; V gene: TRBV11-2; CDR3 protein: CASSLGPKSTDTQYF; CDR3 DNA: TGTGCCAGCAGCTTGGGCCCCAAGAGTACAGATACGCAGTATTTT
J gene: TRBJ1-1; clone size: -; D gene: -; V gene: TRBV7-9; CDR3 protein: CASSLREGSTEAFF; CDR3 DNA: TGTGCCAGCAGCTTACGGGAGGGGTCCACTGAAGCTTTCTTT
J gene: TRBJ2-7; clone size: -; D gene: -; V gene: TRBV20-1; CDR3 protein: CSARATYEQYF; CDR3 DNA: TGCAGTGCTAGAGCTACCTACGAGCAGTACTTC
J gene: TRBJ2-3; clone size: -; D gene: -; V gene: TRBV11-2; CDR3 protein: CASSLVSGEGHF; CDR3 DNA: TGTGCCAGCAGCTTAGTATCGGGAGAAGGACATTTT
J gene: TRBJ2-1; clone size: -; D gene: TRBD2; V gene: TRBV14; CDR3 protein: CASSPLAGAYNEQFF; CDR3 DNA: TGTGCCAGCAGCCCGCTAGCGGGAGCGTACAATGAGCAGTTCTTC
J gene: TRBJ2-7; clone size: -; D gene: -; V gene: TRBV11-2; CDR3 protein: CASSSQGYEQYF; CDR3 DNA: TGTGCCAGCAGCTCACAGGGCTACGAGCAGTACTTC
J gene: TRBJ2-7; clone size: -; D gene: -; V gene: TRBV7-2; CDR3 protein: CASSSQGGEQYF; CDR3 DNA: TGTGCCAGCAGCTCCCAGGGCGGCGAGCAGTACTTC
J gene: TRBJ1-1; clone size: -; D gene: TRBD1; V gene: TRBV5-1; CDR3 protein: CASSPTRTGDTEAFF; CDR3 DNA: TGCGCCAGCAGCCCCACCAGGACAGGGGACACTGAAGCTTTCTTT
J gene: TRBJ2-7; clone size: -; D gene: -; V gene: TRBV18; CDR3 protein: CASSPPASANYEQYF; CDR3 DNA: TGTGCCAGCTCACCACCAGCTAGCGCTAACTACGAGCAGTACTTC
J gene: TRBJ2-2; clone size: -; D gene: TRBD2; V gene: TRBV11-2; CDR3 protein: CASSFLGAGAGELFF; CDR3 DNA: TGTGCCAGCAGCTTTTTAGGAGCGGGGGCCGGGGAGCTGTTTTTT
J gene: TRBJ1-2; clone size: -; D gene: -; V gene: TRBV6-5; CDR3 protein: CASSYDRGARGYTF; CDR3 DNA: TGTGCCAGCAGTTACGATCGGGGGGCGCGGGGCTACACCTTC
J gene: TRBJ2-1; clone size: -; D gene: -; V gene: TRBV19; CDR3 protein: CASSIMAGSYNEQFF; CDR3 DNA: TGTGCCAGTAGTATAATGGCGGGCTCCTACAATGAGCAGTTCTTC
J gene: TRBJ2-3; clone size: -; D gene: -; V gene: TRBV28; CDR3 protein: CASSLSRPNLEYF; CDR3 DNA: TGTGCCAGCAGTTTAAGCCGGCCAAATCTCGAGTATTTT
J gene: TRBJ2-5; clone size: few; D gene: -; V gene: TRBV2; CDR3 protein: CASRTSGETQYF; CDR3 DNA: TGTGCCAGTCGTACCAGCGGAGAGACCCAGTACTTC
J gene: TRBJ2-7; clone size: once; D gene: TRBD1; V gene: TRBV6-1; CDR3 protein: CASSLTGEFEQYF; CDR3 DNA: TGTGCCAGCAGTCTGACAGGGGAGTTCGAGCAGTACTTC
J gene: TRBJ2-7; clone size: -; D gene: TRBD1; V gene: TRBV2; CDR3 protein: CASSELRTGSHEQYF; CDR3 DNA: TGTGCCAGCAGTGAGCTTAGGACAGGCTCCCACGAGCAGTACTTC
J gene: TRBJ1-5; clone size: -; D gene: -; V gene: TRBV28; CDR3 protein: CASSTNRDSQPQHF; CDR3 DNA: TGTGCCAGCAGTACTAACAGGGATAGTCAGCCCCAGCATTTT
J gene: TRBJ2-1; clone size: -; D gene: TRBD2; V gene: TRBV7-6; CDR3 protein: CASSLGGSRRNEQFF; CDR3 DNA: TGTGCCAGCAGCTTGGGAGGGAGTAGGCGCAATGAGCAGTTCTTC
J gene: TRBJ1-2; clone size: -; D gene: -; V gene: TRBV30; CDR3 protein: CAWGRDPRTYGYTF; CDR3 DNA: TGTGCCTGGGGACGGGACCCCAGAACTTATGGCTACACCTTC
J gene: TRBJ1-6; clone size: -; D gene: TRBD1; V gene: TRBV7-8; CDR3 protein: CASSLQGAGSPLHF; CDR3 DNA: TGTGCCAGCAGCTTACAGGGGGCGGGTTCACCCCTCCACTTT
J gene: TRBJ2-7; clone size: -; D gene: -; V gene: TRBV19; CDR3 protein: CASSGIYEQYF; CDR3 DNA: TGTGCCAGTAGCGGGATCTACGAGCAGTACTTC
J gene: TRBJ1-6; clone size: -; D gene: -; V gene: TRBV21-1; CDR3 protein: CASRYERVSPLHF; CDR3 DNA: TGTGCCAGCAGGTACGAACGGGTTTCACCCCTCCACTTT
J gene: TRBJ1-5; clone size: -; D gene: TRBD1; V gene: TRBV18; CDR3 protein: CASSPSSRGQNQPQHF; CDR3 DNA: TGTGCCAGCTCACCAAGCTCTAGGGGGCAAAATCAGCCCCAGCATTTT
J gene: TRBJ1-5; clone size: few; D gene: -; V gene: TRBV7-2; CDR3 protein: CASSLGRDRSNQPQHF; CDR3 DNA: TGTGCCAGCAGCTTAGGTCGGGATCGTAGCAATCAGCCCCAGCATTTT
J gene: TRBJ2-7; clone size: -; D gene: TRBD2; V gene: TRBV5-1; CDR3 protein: CASSLVGTSGDEQYF; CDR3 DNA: TGCGCCAGCAGCTTGGTCGGGACTAGCGGGGACGAGCAGTACTTC
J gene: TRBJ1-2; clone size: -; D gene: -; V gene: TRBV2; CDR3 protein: CASSRQNYGYTF; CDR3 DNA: TGTGCCAGCAGTCGACAGAACTATGGCTACACCTTC
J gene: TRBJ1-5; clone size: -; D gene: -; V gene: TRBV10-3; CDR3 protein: CAISEARGVGQPQHF; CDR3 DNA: TGTGCCATCAGTGAGGCGAGGGGGGTAGGTCAGCCCCAGCATTTT
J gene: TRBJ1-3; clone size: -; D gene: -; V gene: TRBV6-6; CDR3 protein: CASRLLSGNTIYF; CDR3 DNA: TGTGCCAGCCGGCTGCTCTCTGGAAACACCATATATTTT
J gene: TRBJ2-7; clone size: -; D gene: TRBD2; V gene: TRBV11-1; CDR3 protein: CASSAVSGGIYEQYF; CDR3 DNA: TGTGCCAGCAGCGCGGTGAGCGGGGGGATCTACGAGCAGTACTTC
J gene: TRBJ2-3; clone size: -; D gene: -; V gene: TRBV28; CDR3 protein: CASSLVVSTDTQYF; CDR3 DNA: TGTGCCAGCAGTTTAGTGGTTTCCACAGATACGCAGTATTTT
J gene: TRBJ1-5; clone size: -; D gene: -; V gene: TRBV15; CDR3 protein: CATSRAARDQPQHF; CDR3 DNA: TGTGCCACCAGCAGAGCGGCCAGGGACCAGCCCCAGCATTTT
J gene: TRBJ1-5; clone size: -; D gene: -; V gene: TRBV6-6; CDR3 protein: CASSYLELNQPQHF; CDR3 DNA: TGTGCCAGCAGTTACTTAGAACTTAATCAGCCCCAGCATTTT